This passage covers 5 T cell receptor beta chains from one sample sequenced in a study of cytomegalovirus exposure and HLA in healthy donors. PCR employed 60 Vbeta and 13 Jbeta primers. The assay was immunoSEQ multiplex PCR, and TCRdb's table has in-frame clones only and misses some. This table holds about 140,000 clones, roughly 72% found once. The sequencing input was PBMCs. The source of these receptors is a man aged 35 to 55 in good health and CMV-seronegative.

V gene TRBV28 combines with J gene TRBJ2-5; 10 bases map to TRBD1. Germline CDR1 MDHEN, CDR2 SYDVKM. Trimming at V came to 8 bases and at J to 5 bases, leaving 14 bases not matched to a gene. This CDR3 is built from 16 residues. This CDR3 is CASRPSPGQGMETQYF. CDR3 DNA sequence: TGTGCCAGCCGGCCGTCTCCGGGACAGGGGATGGAGACCCAGTACTTC.

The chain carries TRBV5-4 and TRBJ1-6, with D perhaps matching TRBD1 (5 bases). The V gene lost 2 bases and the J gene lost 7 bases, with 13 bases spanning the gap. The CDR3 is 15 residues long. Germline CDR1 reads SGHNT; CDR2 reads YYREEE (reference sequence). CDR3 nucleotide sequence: TGTGCCAGCAGCTTAATGACAGAAATAAATTCACCCCTCCACTTT. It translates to CASSLMTEINSPLHF.

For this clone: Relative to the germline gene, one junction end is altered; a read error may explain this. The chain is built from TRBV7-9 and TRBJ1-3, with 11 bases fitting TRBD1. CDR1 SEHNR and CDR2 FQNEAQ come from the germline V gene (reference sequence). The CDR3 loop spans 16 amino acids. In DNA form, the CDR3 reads TGTTCCAGCAGCTACGGACAGGGGGCTTCTGGAAACACCATATATTTT. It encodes CSSSYGQGASGNTIYF.

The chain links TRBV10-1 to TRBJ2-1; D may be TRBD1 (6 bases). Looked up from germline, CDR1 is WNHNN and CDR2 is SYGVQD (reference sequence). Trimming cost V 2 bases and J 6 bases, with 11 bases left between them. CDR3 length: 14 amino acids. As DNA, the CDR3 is TGCGCCAGCAGTGAGGGGGGCTCATTCAATGAGCAGTTCTTC. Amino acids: CASSEGGSFNEQFF.

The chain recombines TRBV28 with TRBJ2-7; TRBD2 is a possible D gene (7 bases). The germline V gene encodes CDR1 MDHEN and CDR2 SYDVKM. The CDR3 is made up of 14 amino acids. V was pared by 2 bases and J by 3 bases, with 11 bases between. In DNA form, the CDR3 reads TGTGCCAGCAGTTTAACAGGGAGGGTCTACGAGCAGTACTTC. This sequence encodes CASSLTGRVYEQYF.